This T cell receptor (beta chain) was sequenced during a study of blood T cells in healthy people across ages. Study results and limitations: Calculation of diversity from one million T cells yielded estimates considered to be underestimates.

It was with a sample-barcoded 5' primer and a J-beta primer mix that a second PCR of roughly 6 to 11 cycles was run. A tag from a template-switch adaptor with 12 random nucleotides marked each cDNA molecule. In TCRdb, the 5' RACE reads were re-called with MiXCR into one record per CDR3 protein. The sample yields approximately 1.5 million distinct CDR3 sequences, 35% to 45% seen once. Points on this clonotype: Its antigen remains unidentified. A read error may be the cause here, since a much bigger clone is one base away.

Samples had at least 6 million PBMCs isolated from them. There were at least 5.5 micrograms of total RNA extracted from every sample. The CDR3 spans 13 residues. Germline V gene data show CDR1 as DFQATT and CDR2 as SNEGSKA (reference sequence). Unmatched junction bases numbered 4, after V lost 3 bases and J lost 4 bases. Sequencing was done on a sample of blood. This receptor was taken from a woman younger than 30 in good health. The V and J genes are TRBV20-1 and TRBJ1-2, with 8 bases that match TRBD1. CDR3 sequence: CSASHGTGYGYTF. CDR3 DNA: TGCAGTGCTAGCCATGGGACAGGCTATGGCTACACCTTC.